This T cell receptor (beta chain) originates from a study of blood T cell repertoires in COVID-19. Looking at the study overall: PBMCs, B-cell-depleted T cells, or T cells provided the cDNA or gDNA that made up the material.

The CDR3 has 15 amino acids. Looked up from germline, CDR1 is MGHRA and CDR2 is YSYEKL. The V and J ends lost 1 base and 3 bases, in that order; junction bases with no gene match: 6. Measured with immunoSEQ multiplex PCR; TCRdb has only the in-frame clones, and not every one. The sample holds about 250,000 clones, about nine tenths seen once. Sequencing input: peripheral blood. This chain joins TRBV4-1 and TRBJ2-7, with 7 bases that match TRBD2. This sequence was found in a woman in her sixties or seventies who had recovered from COVID-19. This CDR3 is CASSQGWTRNYEQYF. CDR3 bases: TGCGCCAGCAGCCAAGGTTGGACTAGGAACTACGAGCAGTACTTC.